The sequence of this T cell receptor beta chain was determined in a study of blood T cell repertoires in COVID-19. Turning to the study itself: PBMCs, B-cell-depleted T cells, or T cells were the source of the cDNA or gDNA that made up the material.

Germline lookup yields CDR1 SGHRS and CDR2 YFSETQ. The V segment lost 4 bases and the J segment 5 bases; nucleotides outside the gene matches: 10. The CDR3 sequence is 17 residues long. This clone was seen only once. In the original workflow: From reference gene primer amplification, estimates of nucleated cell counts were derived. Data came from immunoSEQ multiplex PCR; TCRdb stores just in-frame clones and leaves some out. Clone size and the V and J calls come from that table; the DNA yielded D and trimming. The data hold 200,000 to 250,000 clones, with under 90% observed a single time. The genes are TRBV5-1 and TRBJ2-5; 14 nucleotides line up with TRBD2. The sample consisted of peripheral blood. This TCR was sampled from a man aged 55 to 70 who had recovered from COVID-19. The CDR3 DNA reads TGCGCCAGCAGCGTTTCCTCGGGACTAGCGGGGGTGGAGACCCAGTACTTC. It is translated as CASSVSSGLAGVETQYF. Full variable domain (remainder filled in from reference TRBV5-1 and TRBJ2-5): KAGVTQTPRYLIKTRGQQVTLSCSPISGHRSVSWYQQTPGQGLQFLFEYFSETQRNKGNFPGRFSGRQFSNSRSEMNVSTLELGDSALYLCASSVSSGLAGVETQYFGPGTRLLVL.